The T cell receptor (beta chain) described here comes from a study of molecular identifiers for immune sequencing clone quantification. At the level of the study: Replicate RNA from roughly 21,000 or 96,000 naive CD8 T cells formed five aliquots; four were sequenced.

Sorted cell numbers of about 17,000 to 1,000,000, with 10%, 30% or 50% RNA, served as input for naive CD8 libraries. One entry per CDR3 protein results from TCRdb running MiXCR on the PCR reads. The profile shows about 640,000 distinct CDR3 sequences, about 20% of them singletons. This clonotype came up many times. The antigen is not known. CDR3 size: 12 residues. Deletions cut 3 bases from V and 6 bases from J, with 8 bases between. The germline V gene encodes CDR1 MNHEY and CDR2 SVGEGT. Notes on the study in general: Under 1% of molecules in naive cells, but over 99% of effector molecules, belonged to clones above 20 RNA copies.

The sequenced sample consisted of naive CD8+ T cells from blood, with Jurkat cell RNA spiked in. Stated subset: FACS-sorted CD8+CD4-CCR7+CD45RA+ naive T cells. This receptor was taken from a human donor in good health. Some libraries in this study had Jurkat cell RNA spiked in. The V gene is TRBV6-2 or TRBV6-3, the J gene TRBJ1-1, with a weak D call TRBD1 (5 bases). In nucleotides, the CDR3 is TGTGCCAGCAGTTATCCGGGACCTGAAGCTTTCTTT. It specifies CASSYPGPEAFF.